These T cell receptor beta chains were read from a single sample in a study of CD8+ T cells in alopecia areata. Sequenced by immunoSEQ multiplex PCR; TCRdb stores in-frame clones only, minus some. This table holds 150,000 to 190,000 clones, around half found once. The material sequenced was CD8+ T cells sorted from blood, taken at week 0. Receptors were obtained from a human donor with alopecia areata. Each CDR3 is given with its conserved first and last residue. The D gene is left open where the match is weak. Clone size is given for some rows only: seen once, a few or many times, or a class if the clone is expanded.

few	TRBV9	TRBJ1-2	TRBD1	TGTGCCAGCAGCGTGGAGGCGACAGGGGGGAATGGCTACACCTTC	CASSVEATGGNGYTF
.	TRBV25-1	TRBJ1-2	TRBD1	TGTGCCAGCAGTGAATCGGGGACAGACTATGGCTACACCTTC	CASSESGTDYGYTF
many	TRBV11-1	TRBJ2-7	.	TGTGCCAGCAGCTTAGGGGCCTACGAGCAGTACTTC	CASSLGAYEQYF
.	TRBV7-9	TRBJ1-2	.	TGTGCCAGCAGCTTAGCAGAGGCGCCGGGCAACTATGGCTACACCTTC	CASSLAEAPGNYGYTF
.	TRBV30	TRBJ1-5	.	TGTGCCTGGAGCTATAAGGACAGTAGTCAGCCCCAGCATTTT	CAWSYKDSSQPQHF
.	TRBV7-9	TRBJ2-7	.	TGTGCCAGCAGCTCCCCGGACGGCGGCTACGAGCAGTACTTC	CASSSPDGGYEQYF
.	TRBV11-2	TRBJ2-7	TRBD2	TGTGCCAGCAGCATATTCGGGGGGAACCTCAACCCTGAGTACTTC	CASSIFGGNLNPEYF
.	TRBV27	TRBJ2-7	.	TGTGCCAGCAGTTTTCGACCTTTGGCCTACGAGCAGTACTTC	CASSFRPLAYEQYF
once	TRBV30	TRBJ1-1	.	TGTGCCTGGAGTCCGACAGCTAACACTGAAGCTTTCTTT	CAWSPTANTEAFF
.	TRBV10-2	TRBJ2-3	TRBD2	TGCGCCTCCCGACTAGCGGGGGGCCTGGGCACAGATACGCAGTATTTT	CASRLAGGLGTDTQYF
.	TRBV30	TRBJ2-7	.	TGTGCCTGGAGTCCAAACAGCAACCTACGTGAGCAGTACTTC	CAWSPNSNLREQYF
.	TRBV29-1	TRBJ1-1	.	TGCAGCGTTCGCGGGGGATCGAACACTGAAGCTTTCTTT	CSVRGGSNTEAFF
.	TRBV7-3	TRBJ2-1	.	TGTGCCAGCAGCCCGTCCAGGGTGGGGGACAATGAGCAGTTCTTC	CASSPSRVGDNEQFF
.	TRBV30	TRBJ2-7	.	TGTGCCTGGGGGACCGACGAGCAGTACTTC	CAWGTDEQYF
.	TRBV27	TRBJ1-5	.	TGTGCCAGCAGTTTAGTTAGTAATCAGCCCCAGCATTTT	CASSLVSNQPQHF
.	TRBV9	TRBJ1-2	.	TGTGCCAGCAGCGTGAGGGCAGGGGCCCTCTATGGCTACACCTTC	CASSVRAGALYGYTF
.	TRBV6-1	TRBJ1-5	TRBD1	TGTGCCAGCAGCCCCACCGGGACAGGGGAGCAGCCCCAGCATTTT	CASSPTGTGEQPQHF